The sequence of this T cell receptor beta chain was determined in a study of T-cell memory formation after mild COVID-19. TCRdb ran MiXCR on the 5' RACE reads and lists one entry per CDR3 protein. The data hold roughly 450,000 distinct CDR3 sequences, with roughly 20% observed a single time. CDR3 length equals 15 residues. The germline CDR1 and CDR2 sequences are SEHNR and FQNEAQ (reference sequence). Trimming removed 5 bases from V and 2 bases from J, with 12 bases in between. This chain connects TRBV7-9 to TRBJ2-2; D may be TRBD2 (6 bases). The clonotype comes from an adult woman who had mild COVID-19 (a few samples of this study predate the infection). Cell type and time point are not known. The sequenced sample was PBMCs or a T cell subset sorted from them (not recorded which). Written as DNA, the CDR3 is TGTGCCAGCAGCCCATGGGACTTCAACACCGGGGAGCTGTTTTTT. The encoded protein is CASSPWDFNTGELFF.